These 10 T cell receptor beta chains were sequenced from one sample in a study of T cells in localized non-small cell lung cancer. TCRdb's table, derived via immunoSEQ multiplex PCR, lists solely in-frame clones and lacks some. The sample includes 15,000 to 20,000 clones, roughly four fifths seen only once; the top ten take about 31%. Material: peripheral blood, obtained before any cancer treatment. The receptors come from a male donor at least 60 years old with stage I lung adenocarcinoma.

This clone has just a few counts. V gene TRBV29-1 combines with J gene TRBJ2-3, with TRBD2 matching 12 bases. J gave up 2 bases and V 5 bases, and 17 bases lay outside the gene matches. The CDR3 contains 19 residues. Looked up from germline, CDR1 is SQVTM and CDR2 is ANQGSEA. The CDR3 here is CSVTLLAGGSILDTDTQYF. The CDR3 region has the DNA TGCAGCGTTACCCTACTAGCGGGAGGTTCCATTTTAGACACAGATACGCAGTATTTT.

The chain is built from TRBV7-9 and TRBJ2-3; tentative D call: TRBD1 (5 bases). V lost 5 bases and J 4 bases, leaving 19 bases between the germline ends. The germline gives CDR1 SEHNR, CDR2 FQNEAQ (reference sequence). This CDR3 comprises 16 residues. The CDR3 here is CASSHLTAGLADTQYF. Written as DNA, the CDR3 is TGTGCCAGCAGCCACCTGACAGCAGGGTTGGCAGATACGCAGTATTTT.

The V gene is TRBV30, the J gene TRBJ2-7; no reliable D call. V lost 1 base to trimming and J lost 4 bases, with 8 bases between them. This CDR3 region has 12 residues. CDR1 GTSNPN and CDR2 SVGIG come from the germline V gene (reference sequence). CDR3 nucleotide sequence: TGTGCCTGGAGTGCCGCTTCATACGAGCAGTACTTC. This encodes CAWSAASYEQYF.

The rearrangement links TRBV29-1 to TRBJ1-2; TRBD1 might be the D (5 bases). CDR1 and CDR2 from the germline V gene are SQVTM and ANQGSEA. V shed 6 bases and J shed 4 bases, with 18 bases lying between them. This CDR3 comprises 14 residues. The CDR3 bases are TGCAGCGTCGCCGACAGCCACGTCGCCTATGGCTACACCTTC. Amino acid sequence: CSVADSHVAYGYTF.

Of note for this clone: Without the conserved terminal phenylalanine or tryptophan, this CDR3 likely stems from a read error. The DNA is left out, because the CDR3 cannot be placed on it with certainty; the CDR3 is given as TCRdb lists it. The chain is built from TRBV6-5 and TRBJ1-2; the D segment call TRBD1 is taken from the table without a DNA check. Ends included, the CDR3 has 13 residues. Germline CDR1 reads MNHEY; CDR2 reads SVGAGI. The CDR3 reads CASSPRDRGPILL.

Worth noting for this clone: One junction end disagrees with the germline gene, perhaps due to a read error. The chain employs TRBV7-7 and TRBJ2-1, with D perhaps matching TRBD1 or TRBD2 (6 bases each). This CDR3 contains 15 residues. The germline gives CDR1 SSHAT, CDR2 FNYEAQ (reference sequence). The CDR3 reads CASSLEEGAYNEQFF. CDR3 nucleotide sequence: TGTGCTAGCAGCTTAGAGGAGGGGGCCTACAATGAGCAGTTCTTC. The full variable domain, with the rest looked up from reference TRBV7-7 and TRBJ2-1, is GAGVSQSPRYKVTKRGQDVTLRCDPISSHATLYWYQQALGQGPEFLTYFNYEAQPDKSGLPSDRFSAERPEGSISTLTIQRTEQRDSAMYRCASSLEEGAYNEQFFGPGTRLTVL.

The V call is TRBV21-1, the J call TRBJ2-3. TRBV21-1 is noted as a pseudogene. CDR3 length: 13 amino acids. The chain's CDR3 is CASSKAQGGRQYF. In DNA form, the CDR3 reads TGTGCCAGCAGCAAAGCCCAGGGTGGGAGGCAGTATTTT.

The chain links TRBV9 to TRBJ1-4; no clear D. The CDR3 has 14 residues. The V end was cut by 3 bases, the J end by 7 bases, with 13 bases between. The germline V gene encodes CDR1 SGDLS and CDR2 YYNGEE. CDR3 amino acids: CASSDDVKVEKLFF. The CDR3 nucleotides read TGTGCCAGCAGCGACGACGTGAAGGTTGAAAAACTGTTTTTT.

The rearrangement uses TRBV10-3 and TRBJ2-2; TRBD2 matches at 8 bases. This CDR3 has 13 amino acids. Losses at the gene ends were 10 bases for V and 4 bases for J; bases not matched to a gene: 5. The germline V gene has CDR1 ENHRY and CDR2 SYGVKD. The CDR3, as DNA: TGTGCCACCCAGCGGGAGTCCACCGGGGAGCTGTTTTTT. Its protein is CATQRESTGELFF.

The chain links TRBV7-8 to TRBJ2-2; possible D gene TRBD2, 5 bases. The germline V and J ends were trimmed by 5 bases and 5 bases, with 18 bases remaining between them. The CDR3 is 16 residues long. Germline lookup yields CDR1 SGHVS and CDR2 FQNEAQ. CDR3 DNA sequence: TGTGCCAGCAGCACCGGTCGCGGGCGCGTGACCGGGGAGCTGTTTTTT. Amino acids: CASSTGRGRVTGELFF.